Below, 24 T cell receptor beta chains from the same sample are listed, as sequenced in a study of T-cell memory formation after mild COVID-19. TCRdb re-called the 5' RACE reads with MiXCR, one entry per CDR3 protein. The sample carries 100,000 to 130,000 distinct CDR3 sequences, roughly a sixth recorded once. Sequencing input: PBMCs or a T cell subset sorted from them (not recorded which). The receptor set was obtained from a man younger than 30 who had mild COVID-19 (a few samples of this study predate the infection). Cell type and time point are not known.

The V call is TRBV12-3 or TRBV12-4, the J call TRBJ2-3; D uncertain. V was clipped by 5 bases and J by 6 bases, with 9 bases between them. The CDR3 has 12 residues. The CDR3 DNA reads TGTGCCAGCAGTCCTCTACGGGATACGCAGTATTTT. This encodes CASSPLRDTQYF.

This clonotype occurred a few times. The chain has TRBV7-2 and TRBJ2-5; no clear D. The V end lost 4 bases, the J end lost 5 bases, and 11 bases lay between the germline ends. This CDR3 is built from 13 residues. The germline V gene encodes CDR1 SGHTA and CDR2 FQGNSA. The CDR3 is CASSSHRAETQYF. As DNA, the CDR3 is TGTGCCAGCAGCTCCCATCGGGCCGAGACCCAGTACTTC. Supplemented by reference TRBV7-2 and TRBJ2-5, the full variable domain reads GAGVSQSPSNKVTEKGKDVELRCDPISGHTALYWYRQSLGQGLEFLIYFQGNSAPDKSGLPSDRFSAERTGGSVSTLTIQRTQQEDSAVYLCASSSHRAETQYFGPGTRLLVL.

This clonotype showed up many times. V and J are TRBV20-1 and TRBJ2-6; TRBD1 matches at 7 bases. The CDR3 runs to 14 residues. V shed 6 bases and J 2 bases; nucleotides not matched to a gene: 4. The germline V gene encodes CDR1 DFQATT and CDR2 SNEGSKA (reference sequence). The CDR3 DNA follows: TGCAGTGCGGGGCAGGGGGCTGGGGCCAACGTCCTGACTTTC. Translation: CSAGQGAGANVLTF.

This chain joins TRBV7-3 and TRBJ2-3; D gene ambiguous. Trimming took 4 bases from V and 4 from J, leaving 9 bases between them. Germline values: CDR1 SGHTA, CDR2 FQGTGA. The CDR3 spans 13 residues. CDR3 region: CASSSQNSDTQYF. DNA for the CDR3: TGTGCCAGCAGCTCCCAAAACTCAGATACGCAGTATTTT.

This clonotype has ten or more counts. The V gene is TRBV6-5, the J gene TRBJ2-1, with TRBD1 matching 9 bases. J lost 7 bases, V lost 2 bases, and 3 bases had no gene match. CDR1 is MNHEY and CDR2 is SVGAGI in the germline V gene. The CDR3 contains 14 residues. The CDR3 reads CASSYRTGANEQFF. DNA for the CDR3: TGTGCCAGCAGTTACCGGACAGGGGCGAATGAGCAGTTCTTC.

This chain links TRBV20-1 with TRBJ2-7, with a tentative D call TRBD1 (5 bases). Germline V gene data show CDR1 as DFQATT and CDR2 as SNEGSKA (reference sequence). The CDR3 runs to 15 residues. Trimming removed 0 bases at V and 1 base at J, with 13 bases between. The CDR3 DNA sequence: TGCAGTGCTAGAGATCAGGGCAGGGCGTCCTACGAGCAGTACTTC. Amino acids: CSARDQGRASYEQYF.

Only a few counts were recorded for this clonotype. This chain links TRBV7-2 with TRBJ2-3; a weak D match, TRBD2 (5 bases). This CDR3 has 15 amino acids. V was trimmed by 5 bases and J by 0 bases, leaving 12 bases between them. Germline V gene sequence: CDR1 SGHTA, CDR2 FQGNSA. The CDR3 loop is CASSPASLSTDTQYF. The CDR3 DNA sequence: TGTGCCAGCAGCCCCGCTAGCCTAAGCACAGATACGCAGTATTTT.

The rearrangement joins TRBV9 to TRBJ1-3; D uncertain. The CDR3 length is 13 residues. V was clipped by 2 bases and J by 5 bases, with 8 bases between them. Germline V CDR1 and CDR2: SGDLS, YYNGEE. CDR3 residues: CASSVPGRNTIYF. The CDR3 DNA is TGTGCCAGCAGCGTCCCAGGCAGAAACACCATATATTTT. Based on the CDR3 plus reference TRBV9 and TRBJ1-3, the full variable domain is DSGVTQTPKHLITATGQRVTLRCSPRSGDLSVYWYQQSLDQGLQFLIQYYNGEERAKGNILERFSAQQFPDLHSELNLSSLELGDSALYFCASSVPGRNTIYFGEGSWLTVV.

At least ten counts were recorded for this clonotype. This CDR3 is CASSQSRVSEQFF. CDR3 bases: TGTGCCAGCAGCCAATCAAGGGTGTCCGAGCAGTTCTTC. The rearrangement links TRBV3-1 to TRBJ2-1; no firm D call. V lost 2 bases, J lost 10 bases, and 12 bases lay in between. This CDR3 has 13 amino acids. Per the germline V gene, CDR1 is LGHDT and CDR2 is YNNKEL (reference sequence).

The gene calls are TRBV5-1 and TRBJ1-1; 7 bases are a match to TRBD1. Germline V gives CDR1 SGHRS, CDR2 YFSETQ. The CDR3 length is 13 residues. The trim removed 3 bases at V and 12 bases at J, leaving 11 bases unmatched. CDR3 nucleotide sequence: TGCGCCAGCAGCTACGGGACAGAAACGGTGACTTTCTTT. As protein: CASSYGTETVTFF.

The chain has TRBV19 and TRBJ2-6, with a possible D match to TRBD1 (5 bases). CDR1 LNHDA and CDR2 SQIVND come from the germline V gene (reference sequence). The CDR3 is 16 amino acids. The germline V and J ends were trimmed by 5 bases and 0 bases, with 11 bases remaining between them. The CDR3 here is CASSVQATSGANVLTF. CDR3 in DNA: TGTGCCAGTAGTGTACAGGCTACCTCTGGGGCCAACGTCCTGACTTTC.

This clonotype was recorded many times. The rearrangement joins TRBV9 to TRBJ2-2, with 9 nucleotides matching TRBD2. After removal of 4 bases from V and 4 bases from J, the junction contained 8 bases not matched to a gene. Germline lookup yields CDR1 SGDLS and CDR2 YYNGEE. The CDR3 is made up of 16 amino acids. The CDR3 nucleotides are TGTGCCAGCAGCAATTCAGCGGGGGGTTTCACCGGGGAGCTGTTTTTT. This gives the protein CASSNSAGGFTGELFF.

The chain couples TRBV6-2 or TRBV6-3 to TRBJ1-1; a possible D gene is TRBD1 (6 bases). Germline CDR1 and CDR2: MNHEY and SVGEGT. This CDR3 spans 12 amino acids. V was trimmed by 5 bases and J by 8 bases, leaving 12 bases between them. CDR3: CASSTSGTEAFF. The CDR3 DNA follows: TGTGCCAGCAGTACCTCCGGGACAGAAGCTTTCTTT.

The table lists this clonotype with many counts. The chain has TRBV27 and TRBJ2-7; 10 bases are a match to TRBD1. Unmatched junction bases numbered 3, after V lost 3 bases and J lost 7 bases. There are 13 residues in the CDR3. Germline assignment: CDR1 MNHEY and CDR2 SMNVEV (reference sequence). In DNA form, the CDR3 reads TGTGCCAGCAGTTTGACAGGGGGCGGTGAGCAGTACGTC. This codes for CASSLTGGGEQYV.

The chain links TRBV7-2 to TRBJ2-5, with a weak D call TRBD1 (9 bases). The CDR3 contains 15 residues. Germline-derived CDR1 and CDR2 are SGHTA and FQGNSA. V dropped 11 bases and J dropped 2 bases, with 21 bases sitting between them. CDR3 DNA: TGTGCCTCCAAGCGGGGGACAGGGTTGCAAGAGACCCAGTACTTC. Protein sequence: CASKRGTGLQETQYF.

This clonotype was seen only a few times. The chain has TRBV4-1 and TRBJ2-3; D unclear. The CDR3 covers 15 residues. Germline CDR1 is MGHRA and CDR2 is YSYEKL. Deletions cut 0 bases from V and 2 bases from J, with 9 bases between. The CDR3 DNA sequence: TGCGCCAGCAGCCAAGACCCGCATTCCACAGATACGCAGTATTTT. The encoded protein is CASSQDPHSTDTQYF.

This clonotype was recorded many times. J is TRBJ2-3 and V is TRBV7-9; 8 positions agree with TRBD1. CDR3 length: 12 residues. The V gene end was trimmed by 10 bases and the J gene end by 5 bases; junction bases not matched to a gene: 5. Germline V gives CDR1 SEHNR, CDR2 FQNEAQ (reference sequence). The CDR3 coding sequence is TGTGCCACCGGACAGGGTGGAGATACGCAGTATTTT. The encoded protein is CATGQGGDTQYF. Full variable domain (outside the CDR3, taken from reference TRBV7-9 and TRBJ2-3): DTGVSQNPRHKITKRGQNVTFRCDPISEHNRLYWYRQTLGQGPEFLTYFQNEAQLEKSRLLSDRFSAERPKGSFSTLEIQRTEQGDSAMYLCATGQGGDTQYFGPGTRLTVL.

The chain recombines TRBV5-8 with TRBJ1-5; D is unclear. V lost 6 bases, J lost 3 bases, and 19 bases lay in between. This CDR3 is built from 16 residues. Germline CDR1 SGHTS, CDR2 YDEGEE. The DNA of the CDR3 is TGTGCCAGCAACAAACCTAGGCGCGGATTCAATCAGCCCCAGCATTTT. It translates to CASNKPRRGFNQPQHF.

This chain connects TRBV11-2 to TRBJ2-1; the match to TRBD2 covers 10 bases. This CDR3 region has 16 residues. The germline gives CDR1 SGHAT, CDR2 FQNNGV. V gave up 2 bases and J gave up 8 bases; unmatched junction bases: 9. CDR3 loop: CASSLMSGGAVDEQFF. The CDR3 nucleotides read TGTGCCAGCAGCTTAATGAGCGGGGGGGCCGTCGATGAGCAGTTCTTC.

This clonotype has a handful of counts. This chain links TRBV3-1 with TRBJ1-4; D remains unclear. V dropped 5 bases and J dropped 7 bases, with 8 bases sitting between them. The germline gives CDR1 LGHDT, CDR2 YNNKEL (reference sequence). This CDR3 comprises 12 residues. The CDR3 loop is CASSVGSEKLFF. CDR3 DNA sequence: TGTGCCAGCAGCGTCGGAAGTGAAAAACTGTTTTTT.

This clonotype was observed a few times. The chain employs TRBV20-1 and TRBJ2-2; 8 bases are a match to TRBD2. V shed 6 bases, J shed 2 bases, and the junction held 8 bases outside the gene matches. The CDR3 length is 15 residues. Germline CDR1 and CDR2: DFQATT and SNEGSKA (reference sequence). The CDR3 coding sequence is TGCAGTGCCCGAGGAGGACTAGCAAACACCGGGGAGCTGTTTTTT. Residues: CSARGGLANTGELFF.

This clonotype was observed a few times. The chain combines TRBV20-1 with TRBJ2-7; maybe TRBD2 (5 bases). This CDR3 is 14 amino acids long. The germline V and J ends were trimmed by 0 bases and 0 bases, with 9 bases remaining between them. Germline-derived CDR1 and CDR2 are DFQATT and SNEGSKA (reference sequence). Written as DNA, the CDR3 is TGCAGTGCTAGAGATCTAGCCCTCTCCTACGAGCAGTACTTC. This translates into CSARDLALSYEQYF.

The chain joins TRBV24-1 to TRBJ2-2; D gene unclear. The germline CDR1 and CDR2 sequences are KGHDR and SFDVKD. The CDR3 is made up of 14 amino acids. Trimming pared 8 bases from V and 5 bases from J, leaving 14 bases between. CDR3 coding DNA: TGTGCCACCAAAGGCACTGCCTGGACCGGGGAGCTGTTTTTT. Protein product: CATKGTAWTGELFF.

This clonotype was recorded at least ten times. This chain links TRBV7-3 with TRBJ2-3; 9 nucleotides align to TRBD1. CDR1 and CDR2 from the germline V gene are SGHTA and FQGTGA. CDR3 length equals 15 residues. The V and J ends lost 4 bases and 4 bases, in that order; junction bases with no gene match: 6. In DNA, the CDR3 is TGTGCCAGCAGCTCCGGGACAGGGAGGTCAGATACGCAGTATTTT. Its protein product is CASSSGTGRSDTQYF.